Listed below are T cell receptor beta chains from one sample, sequenced in a study of tumor and adjacent non-tumor tissue in lung cancer. TCRdb ran MiXCR on the multiplex PCR reads and lists one entry per CDR3 protein. Of 90,000 or so distinct CDR3 sequences listed, about 61% were seen once; the top ten hold more than 14%. The material sequenced was lung tumor tissue. These receptors all come from a man in his 70s with non-small cell lung cancer. Each CDR3 is given without its conserved first and last residue. The order of the fields is V gene, CDR3 length, CDR3 protein.

v_call: TRBV4-2; cdr3_length: 9; cdr3_aa: ASSHGYEQY
v_call: TRBV5-1; cdr3_length: 12; cdr3_aa: ASIWGDGNQPQH
v_call: TRBV29-1; cdr3_length: 12; cdr3_aa: SVGASGSADTQY
v_call: TRBV11-2; cdr3_length: 13; cdr3_aa: ASSSELAYTDTQY
v_call: TRBV20-1; cdr3_length: 10; cdr3_aa: SAEDNSYEQY
v_call: TRBV29-1; cdr3_length: 12; cdr3_aa: SVASRPVGYEQY
v_call: TRBV20-1; cdr3_length: 13; cdr3_aa: SAPDFTSGSYEQY
v_call: TRBV12-3/TRBV12-4; cdr3_length: 9; cdr3_aa: ASNRTGELL
v_call: TRBV6-5; cdr3_length: 16; cdr3_aa: ASSFLPPLEGFYQPQH
v_call: TRBV29-1; cdr3_length: 13; cdr3_aa: SVAGSGGLQETQY
v_call: TRBV11-1; cdr3_length: 16; cdr3_aa: ARSTRKLASGRKKEQF
v_call: TRBV20-1; cdr3_length: 15; cdr3_aa: SASRLSAGETSDTQY
v_call: TRBV4-1; cdr3_length: 12; cdr3_aa: ASSQGLAGGAQY
v_call: TRBV6-1; cdr3_length: 13; cdr3_aa: ASSGIQGPSYEQY
v_call: TRBV29-1; cdr3_length: 15; cdr3_aa: SVVGEGARTRWNEQF
v_call: TRBV7-9; cdr3_length: 10; cdr3_aa: ASSIMQYGYT
v_call: TRBV20-1; cdr3_length: 10; cdr3_aa: STSGRADEQY
v_call: TRBV6-5; cdr3_length: 12; cdr3_aa: AGRTGTSYNEQF
v_call: TRBV11-1; cdr3_length: 11; cdr3_aa: VSNRTDQEIQY
v_call: TRBV20-1; cdr3_length: 12; cdr3_aa: NAPGPQPPDTQY
v_call: TRBV12-3/TRBV12-4; cdr3_length: 14; cdr3_aa: ASSSNGQYQDTEAF
v_call: TRBV12-3/TRBV12-4; cdr3_length: 13; cdr3_aa: ASSIGGSSNTEAF
v_call: TRBV28; cdr3_length: 10; cdr3_aa: TSKGKPGGHY
v_call: TRBV6-6; cdr3_length: 16; cdr3_aa: ASSYSLGPVPYRSGYT
v_call: TRBV4-1; cdr3_length: 14; cdr3_aa: ANSQDMREGYNEQF
v_call: TRBV20-1; cdr3_length: 10; cdr3_aa: SAVRTNSLLH
v_call: TRBV20-1; cdr3_length: 13; cdr3_aa: SASDAGGISYEQY
v_call: TRBV12-3/TRBV12-4; cdr3_length: 10; cdr3_aa: ASSLDPGEAF